The present T cell receptor (beta chain) was sequenced within a study of radiation and T cells in renal cell carcinoma (TCRdb year 2020). Some background on the complete study: A total of under 60 samples underwent TCR beta sequencing, made up of roughly 26 tumors and some 27 peripheral blood samples. A total of 4 million to 5 million unique CDR3 nucleotide sequences, encoding 2.8 million or so unique CDR3 amino acid sequences, were found across all 50 or so samples. Broader findings and caveats from the paper: Irradiated tumors contained more dominant CDR3 motifs, and these motifs occupied a larger share of the repertoire than in control tumors. TCR clonality was higher in irradiated tumors than in controls, as the top 100 clonotypes made up an average of about 54% of the repertoire in irradiated tumors compared with approximately 45% in nephrectomy-only tumors. Only small tumor regions of roughly 1.1 g were available, so intratumoral heterogeneity was not captured. Because the trial had a single-armed design, the trial could not examine how radiation dose or scheduling affected the TCR repertoire.

CDR1 and CDR2 (SGHRS, YFSETQ) derive from the germline V gene. V drops 0 bases and J drops 4 bases, leaving 10 bases in between. The CDR3 measures 14 amino acids from cysteine to phenylalanine. Solely the CDR3 DNA is kept, with 42 bases framed from the first base. In light of the paper, this sample's time point label describes: tumor resected at nephrectomy. Read against the paper, the sample's treatment or condition label means: treatment-naive control, cytoreductive nephrectomy. For controls, tumors were taken from treatment-naive renal cell carcinoma patients who had cytoreductive nephrectomy with no radiation beforehand. Every patient had renal cell carcinoma of clear cell pathology. Control tumors used for TCR sequencing came from several females and 11 males, resected 2011 to 2014, with median age around 57 years (range 40 to 82). Tumors were dissociated mechanically, digested with collagenase/hyaluronidase at 37 degrees C, processed in gentleMACS C tubes, and stored in liquid nitrogen. The QIAamp DNA Blood Mini Kit (Qiagen) was used to prepare genomic DNA for TCR sequencing. The analyses included just those samples that passed every quality control check.

On this clone itself: The specificity of this receptor is unknown. Per-base qualities were not stored, and no clone one base away is much larger.

TCR beta libraries were generated from genomic DNA with the immunoSEQ kit, following the manufacturer's recommendations. For library preparation, a first multiplex PCR was performed with proprietary primers, followed by a second PCR in which unique barcodes were added, and bead cleanups were performed after each round. Each sample batch included a kit-provided positive control reaction and a negative control reaction. The final libraries were assessed on an Agilent 4200 TapeStation D1000 ScreenTape, pooled by volume, and quantified by qPCR. Sequencing ran on an Illumina NextSeq500 with a MidOutput 150-cycle cartridge, using 156 Read1 and 15 Index1 cycles with kit custom primers. The pooled library was loaded at around 1 pM with about 20% PhiX control spiked in. From the authors' description of their analysis: Vendor-processed data were analyzed in R, and a clonotype was defined as all T cells sharing the same CDR3 nucleotide sequence. For clone abundance analyses, frequencies were normalized to the 10,000 most abundant clones per sample. Public T cell clones, averaging fewer than five per sample, were removed before analysis. Dominant motif analysis used ImmunoMap with the PAM10 matrix, gap penalty 30 and homology threshold 0.3; motifs with cumulative frequency at least 0.01 counted as dominant. In its TCRdb copy, this immuneACCESS table keeps in-frame sequences only and misses some clones. Where compared with another copy, unresolved V genes explain less than half of these, and the others have no known cause. V and J calls and clone size are those listed in that table; D and trimming were worked out from the DNA. Recorded for this sample are roughly 14,000 clones; roughly 60% of them occurred a single time. The top ten constitute around 17% of the sample.

The rearranged segments are TRBV5-1 and TRBJ1-2, with the D segment identity uncertain. This TCR was recovered from a man aged 60 to 69 with renal cell carcinoma. Sequencing used tumor tissue, obtained from a patient whose treatment was nephrectomy without radiotherapy. The bases are TGCGCCAGCAGCTTGGGGACGGCGGGCTATGGCTACACCTTC. This gives the protein CASSLGTAGYGYTF.